This paragraph reports one T cell receptor beta chain. The antigen is undetermined. It was with 60 Vbeta and 13 Jbeta primers that the PCR ran. Here immunoSEQ multiplex PCR was the method, and the copy in TCRdb shows in-frame clones only, minus some. The sample includes roughly 110,000 clones, approximately 79% of them seen just once. This entry comes from a study of cytomegalovirus exposure and HLA in healthy donors. About the study: Of the donors genotyped, approximately 400 in all, about 81% fell in the Caucasian-associated ancestry cluster.

Study observations and caveats: Presence/absence results assume similar sequencing depth per donor, which may not hold. An analysis that was carried out later associated 15,000 to 20,000 TCR beta sequences with HLA alleles at 0.05 false discovery rate.

This CDR3 contains 14 residues. From germline, CDR1 is ENHRY and CDR2 SYGVKD. Trimming pared 5 bases from V and 3 bases from J, leaving 8 bases between. This chain connects TRBV10-3 to TRBJ2-6; D is possibly TRBD1 (5 bases). The TCR comes from a man aged 55 to 70 in good health and CMV-seronegative. What was sequenced was PBMCs. DNA for the CDR3: TGTGCCATCAGTACAGGTCTTGGGGCCAACGTCCTGACTTTC. As protein: CAISTGLGANVLTF.